One and the same sample provided the 24 T cell receptor beta chains below, sequenced in a study of T cells in Graves' hyperthyroidism and ophthalmopathy. RNA transcripts provided the source from which TCR beta CDR3 regions were amplified. An initial round of RT-PCR targeting the TCR CDR3 relied on the HTBI primer set. Via MiXCR, TCRdb re-called the multiplex PCR reads, giving one row per CDR3 protein. Found here are fewer than 750,000 distinct CDR3 sequences, 14% to 15% of them singletons; the top ten hold 3.5% to 4.5%. Source material: blood. The receptors come from a woman between 40 and 50 years old with Graves' ophthalmopathy.

The rearrangement uses TRBV7-9 and TRBJ1-2, with D possibly TRBD1 on 5 matching bases. The CDR3 is 16 amino acids. V shed 6 bases and J shed 2 bases, with 19 bases lying between them. In germline, CDR1 is SEHNR, CDR2 FQNEAQ (reference sequence). DNA of the CDR3: TGTGCCAGCAGTCCCCCCCTCGGGGCTACCAACTATGGCTACACCTTC. Its protein is CASSPPLGATNYGYTF.

The sample holds many counts of this clonotype. The rearrangement links TRBV6-5 to TRBJ1-5; tentatively, D is TRBD1 (5 bases). CDR1 and CDR2 from the germline V gene are MNHEY and SVGAGI. V lost 4 bases to trimming and J lost 0 bases, with 10 bases between them. The CDR3 is made up of 15 amino acids. CDR3 region: CASSWGDPSNQPQHF. The CDR3 coding sequence is TGTGCCAGCAGTTGGGGCGACCCTAGCAATCAGCCCCAGCATTTT.

The chain is built from TRBV6-2 or TRBV6-3 and TRBJ2-7; TRBD2 aligns across 13 bases. V was clipped by 2 bases and J by 5 bases; unmatched bases: 3. CDR1 MNHEY and CDR2 SVGEGT come from the germline V gene. This CDR3 comprises 15 residues. The CDR3 region is CASSYGLAGVDEQYF. DNA for the CDR3: TGTGCCAGCAGTTACGGACTAGCGGGAGTCGACGAGCAGTACTTC.

This chain links TRBV9 with TRBJ2-7; 8 bases line up with TRBD2. CDR1 is SGDLS, CDR2 YYNGEE, per germline. With 4 bases clipped from V and 6 bases from J, the junction kept 6 bases outside the gene matches. The length of the CDR3 is 13 residues. The chain's CDR3 is CASSRGGGSEQYF. CDR3 bases: TGTGCCAGCAGCCGGGGGGGGGGATCCGAGCAGTACTTC.

This clonotype was detected many times. The chain employs TRBV28 and TRBJ2-7; 8 bases fit TRBD2. This CDR3 is 11 amino acids long. The germline gives CDR1 MDHEN, CDR2 SYDVKM. V dropped 7 bases and J dropped 8; count of bases not matched to a gene: 4. The DNA of the CDR3 is TGTGCCAGCACCTTAGCGGGACAGCAGTACTTC. It codes for CASTLAGQQYF.

This clonotype was seen repeatedly, ten times or more. The chain uses TRBV7-3 and TRBJ2-5, with D possibly being TRBD1 or TRBD2 (5 bases each). From germline, CDR1 is SGHTA and CDR2 FQGTGA. The CDR3 extends over 17 amino acids. V was shortened by 4 bases and J by 4 bases, with 22 bases between the two germline ends. The CDR3 DNA is TGTGCCAGCAGCTCGGGGACCGGGACGATAGGGGCAGAGACCCAGTACTTC. It yields the protein CASSSGTGTIGAETQYF.

This clonotype was observed a handful of times. The chain carries TRBV18 and TRBJ2-7; TRBD1 matches at 8 bases. The ends lost 6 bases at V and 3 bases at J; junction bases unmatched: 7. Germline V gene data show CDR1 as KGHSH and CDR2 as LQKENI. The length of the CDR3 is 14 residues. The CDR3 DNA follows: TGTGCCAGCTCCTACAGACAGGGGCTCTACGAGCAGTACTTC. Translation: CASSYRQGLYEQYF.

In its sample, this clonotype was seen a few times. The genes are TRBV7-8 and TRBJ2-7; 9 nucleotides line up with TRBD2. CDR3 length: 17 residues. Unmatched junction bases numbered 13, after V lost 2 bases and J lost 5 bases. From germline, CDR1 is SGHVS and CDR2 FQNEAQ. In DNA, the CDR3 is TGTGCCAGCAGCTTACGGGCTCCCGCTAGCGGGAACCACGAGCAGTACTTC. Protein sequence: CASSLRAPASGNHEQYF. The whole variable domain, remainder taken from reference TRBV7-8 and TRBJ2-7, is GAGVSQSPRYKVAKRGQDVALRCDPISGHVSLFWYQQALGQGPEFLTYFQNEAQLDKSGLPSDRFFAERPEGSVSTLKIQRTQQEDSAVYLCASSLRAPASGNHEQYFGPGTRLTVT.

This clonotype was detected ten times or more. CDR3 nucleotide sequence: TGTGCCAGCAGCTTAGGTATGGGGACAGGACTACAAGAGACCCAGTACTTC. This codes for CASSLGMGTGLQETQYF. The chain couples TRBV11-2 to TRBJ2-5; TRBD1 matches 8 bases. Germline values: CDR1 SGHAT, CDR2 FQNNGV. With 1 base clipped from V and 2 bases from J, the junction kept 9 bases outside the gene matches. CDR3 size: 17 residues.

Concerning this clonotype itself: An end of the junction differs from the germline gene, which may be a read error. The rearrangement links TRBV6-5 to TRBJ2-7, with TRBD1 identical over 8 bases. This CDR3 is built from 10 residues. Germline V gene data show CDR1 as MNHEY and CDR2 as SVGAGI. The CDR3 DNA is TGTGCCAGCAGTCCCGGGACAGGTGTCTTC. Its protein is CASSPGTGVF.

The table lists this clonotype with many counts. This chain connects TRBV12-3 or TRBV12-4 to TRBJ2-7; tentatively, D is TRBD2 (5 bases). Trimming cost V 3 bases and J 3 bases, with 12 bases left between them. The CDR3 runs 14 residues. Written as DNA, the CDR3 is TGTGCCAGCAGTTTGAGGGAATCCAACTACGAGCAGTACTTC. Amino acids: CASSLRESNYEQYF.

The chain employs TRBV10-3 and TRBJ2-5; D may correspond to TRBD1 or TRBD2 (6 bases each). Trimming left V 3 bases short and J 5 bases short, with 10 bases between. Germline V gene lookup returns CDR1 ENHRY and CDR2 SYGVKD. This CDR3 is built from 13 residues. The CDR3 region is CAISERGGETQYF. The CDR3, as DNA: TGTGCCATCAGTGAAAGAGGGGGGGAGACCCAGTACTTC.

This clonotype was counted ten times or more. The chain has TRBV25-1 and TRBJ1-5; D unclear. The CDR3 sequence is 15 residues long. Trimming cost V 4 bases and J 6 bases, with 16 bases left between them. Looked up from germline, CDR1 is MGHDK and CDR2 is SYGVNS. The CDR3 nucleotides are TGTGCCAGCAGTGCGAGGACCGACATGGGTCAGCCCCAGCATTTT. This translates into CASSARTDMGQPQHF.

The gene calls are TRBV27 and TRBJ1-1, with a possible D match to TRBD1 (6 bases). The CDR3 is made up of 17 amino acids. From germline, CDR1 is MNHEY and CDR2 SMNVEV (reference sequence). V shed 3 bases and J shed 5 bases, with 22 bases lying between them. The CDR3 sequence is CASSFGGQVLKGTEAFF. In DNA form, the CDR3 reads TGTGCCAGCAGTTTTGGGGGGCAGGTTTTGAAGGGTACTGAAGCTTTCTTT.

The sample holds many counts of this clonotype. This chain connects TRBV7-8 to TRBJ2-7, with 9 bases that match TRBD1. Germline lookup yields CDR1 SGHVS and CDR2 FQNEAQ. This CDR3 is 17 amino acids long. The J segment lost 3 bases and the V segment lost 1 base, leaving 10 bases of the junction unmatched. As DNA, the CDR3 is TGTGCCAGCAGCTTAGAGAGACCGGGACAGGGTCGCTACGAGCAGTACTTC. Its translation: CASSLERPGQGRYEQYF.

The V call is TRBV24-1, the J call TRBJ2-7, with D perhaps TRBD2 (6 bases). CDR1 is KGHDR, CDR2 SFDVKD, per germline. The CDR3 has 11 residues. The V end lost 2 bases, the J end lost 10 bases, and 8 bases lay between the germline ends. CDR3 coding DNA: TGTGCCACCAGTGATTGGGGGACTCAGTACTTC. Protein product: CATSDWGTQYF.

The chain is built from TRBV28 and TRBJ1-2, with a tentative D call TRBD1 (5 bases). Germline CDR1 reads MDHEN; CDR2 reads SYDVKM. The CDR3 is made up of 15 amino acids. V was pared by 1 base and J by 1 base, with 10 bases between. The CDR3 protein is CASSLLGGFNYGYTF. The CDR3 DNA reads as TGTGCCAGCAGTTTATTGGGGGGATTTAACTATGGCTACACCTTC.

The chain couples TRBV7-2 to TRBJ2-7; tentatively, D is TRBD2 (7 bases). The V end was cut by 7 bases, the J end by 2 bases, with 21 bases between. The length of the CDR3 is 16 residues. Germline lookup yields CDR1 SGHTA and CDR2 FQGNSA. The CDR3 loop is CASTPWGGTLPYEQYF. The CDR3 bases are TGTGCCAGCACCCCTTGGGGGGGCACACTCCCCTACGAGCAGTACTTC.

In this sample, this clonotype turned up many times. V is TRBV4-1 and J is TRBJ2-5, with 7 bases identical to TRBD2. The CDR3 covers 16 residues. Trimming at V came to 0 bases and at J to 0 bases, leaving 4 bases not matched to a gene. CDR1 and CDR2 (germline): MGHRA, YSYEKL. The CDR3 protein is CASSQEVSGYQETQYF. As DNA, the CDR3 is TGCGCCAGCAGCCAAGAAGTTAGCGGGTACCAAGAGACCCAGTACTTC.

There are many counts of this clonotype. V and J are TRBV11-2 and TRBJ2-7, with 7 positions matching TRBD1. CDR3 size: 18 residues. Germline V gene lookup returns CDR1 SGHAT and CDR2 FQNNGV. The trim removed 1 base at V and 2 bases at J, leaving 14 bases unmatched. The DNA of the CDR3 is TGTGCCAGCAGCTTAGGGTTTGGGGACAGCTTCACCACCTACGAGCAGTACTTC. Protein: CASSLGFGDSFTTYEQYF.

CDR3 nucleotides: TGCGCCAGCAGCTTGGCGACTAGGACTAGCGGGTCTCTCTACGAGCAGTACTTC. Amino acids: CASSLATRTSGSLYEQYF. The chain combines TRBV5-1 with TRBJ2-7, with 11 positions matching TRBD2. This CDR3 spans 18 amino acids. With V trimmed by 0 bases and J by 3 bases, 11 bases remained unmatched. Germline loops: CDR1 SGHRS, CDR2 YFSETQ.

This clonotype was counted many times. The V gene is TRBV28, the J gene TRBJ2-7; no reliable D call. The CDR3 sequence is 16 residues long. Germline V CDR1 and CDR2: MDHEN, SYDVKM. V gave up 4 bases and J gave up 0 bases, with 16 bases separating them. CDR3 coding DNA: TGTGCCAGCAGTTCAATTCGAGACACTTTCTCCTACGAGCAGTACTTC. It encodes CASSSIRDTFSYEQYF.

This clonotype has ten or more counts. V usage is TRBV9 and J usage is TRBJ1-1; possibly TRBD1 for D (5 bases). Looked up from germline, CDR1 is SGDLS and CDR2 is YYNGEE. V was pared by 4 bases and J by 3 bases, with 16 bases between. This CDR3 has 15 residues. CDR3 amino acids: CASSQIGQSHTEAFF. The CDR3 coding sequence is TGTGCCAGCAGCCAAATAGGACAATCCCACACTGAAGCTTTCTTT.

This clonotype has a count of ten or more. This CDR3 reads CASSYQRTGELFF. CDR3 coding DNA: TGTGCCAGCAGTTACCAGCGGACCGGGGAGCTGTTTTTT. V gene TRBV6-5 combines with J gene TRBJ2-2; TRBD2 might be the D (5 bases). V gave up 2 bases and J gave up 5 bases, with 6 bases separating them. This CDR3 has 13 residues. Germline CDR1 is MNHEY and CDR2 is SVGAGI.